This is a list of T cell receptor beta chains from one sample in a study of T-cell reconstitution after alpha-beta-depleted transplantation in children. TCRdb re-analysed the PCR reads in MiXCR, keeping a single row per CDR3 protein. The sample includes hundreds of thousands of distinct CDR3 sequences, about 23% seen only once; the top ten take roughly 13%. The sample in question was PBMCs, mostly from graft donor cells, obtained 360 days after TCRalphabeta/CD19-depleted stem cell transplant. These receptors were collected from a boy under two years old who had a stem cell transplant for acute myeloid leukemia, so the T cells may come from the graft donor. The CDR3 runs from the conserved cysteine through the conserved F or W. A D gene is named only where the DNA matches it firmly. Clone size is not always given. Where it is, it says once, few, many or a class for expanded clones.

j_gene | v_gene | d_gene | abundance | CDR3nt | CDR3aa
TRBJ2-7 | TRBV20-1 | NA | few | TGCAGTGCCCCACTGACGGAGAGCTCCTACGAGCAGTACTTC | CSAPLTESSYEQYF
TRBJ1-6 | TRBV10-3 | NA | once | TGTGCCACCCAAGCCCGCTCCTATAATTCACCCCTCCACTTT | CATQARSYNSPLHF
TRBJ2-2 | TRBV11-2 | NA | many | TGTGCCAGCAGCTTAGACCGCTACACCGGGGAGCTGTTTTTT | CASSLDRYTGELFF
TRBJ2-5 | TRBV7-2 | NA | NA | TGTGCCAGCAGCAGAATATCAGAGGTTGAGACCCAGTACTTC | CASSRISEVETQYF
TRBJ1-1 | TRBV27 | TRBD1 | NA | TGTGCCAGCAGGGGACAGATTGAAGCTTTCTTT | CASRGQIEAFF
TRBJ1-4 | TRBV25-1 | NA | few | TGTGCCAGCAGTGAGGTTGGGATTCGGGAAAAACTGTTTTTT | CASSEVGIREKLFF
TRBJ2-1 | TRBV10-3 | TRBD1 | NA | TGTGCCATCAGTGAGCCCGGGACAGGGCACAATGAGCAGTTCTTC | CAISEPGTGHNEQFF
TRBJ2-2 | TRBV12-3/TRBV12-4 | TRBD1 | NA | TGTGCCAGCACGGGACAGGGGGGATCCGGGGAGCTGTTTTTT | CASTGQGGSGELFF
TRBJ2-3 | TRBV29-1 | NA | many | TGCAGCGTTGGCGGAGTAGGGGGGACCGTCTCCTATTTT | CSVGGVGGTVSYF
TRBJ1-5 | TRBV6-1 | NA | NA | TGTGCCAGCAGTCCCGAGGACAGTAGCAATCAGCCCCAGCATTTT | CASSPEDSSNQPQHF
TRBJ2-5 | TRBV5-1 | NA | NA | TGCGCCAGCAGCTTGCAACGGCGCGATCAAGAGACCCAGTACTTC | CASSLQRRDQETQYF
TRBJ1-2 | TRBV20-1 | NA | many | TGCAGTGCCCAGGAGGGCATAAGCTATGGCTACACCTTC | CSAQEGISYGYTF
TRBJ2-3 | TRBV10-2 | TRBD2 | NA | TGCGCCAGCAGTGAGGGACTAGCGAAGGCGGATACGCAGTATTTT | CASSEGLAKADTQYF
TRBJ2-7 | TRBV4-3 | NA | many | TGCGCCAGCAGCCAAGGGCTCCTTGCCTACGAGCAGTACTTC | CASSQGLLAYEQYF
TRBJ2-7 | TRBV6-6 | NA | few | TGTGCCAGCACCGGAACCTATTACGAGCAGTACTTC | CASTGTYYEQYF
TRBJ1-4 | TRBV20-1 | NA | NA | TGCAGTGCGAACGGGGCGGCTAATGAAAAACTGTTTTTT | CSANGAANEKLFF
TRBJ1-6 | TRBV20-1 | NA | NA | TGCAGTGCTAGAGATTTGGGGGGCGTTTCACCCCTCCACTTT | CSARDLGGVSPLHF
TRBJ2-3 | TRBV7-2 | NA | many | TGTGCCAGCAGCTACCTCACAGATACGCAGTATTTT | CASSYLTDTQYF
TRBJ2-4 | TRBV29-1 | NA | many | TGCAGCGTTGCCCCGATGGAAAACATTCAGTACTTC | CSVAPMENIQYF
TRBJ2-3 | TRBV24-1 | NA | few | TGTGCCACCAGTGATCCTCACACCCACAGCACAGATACGCAGTATTTT | CATSDPHTHSTDTQYF
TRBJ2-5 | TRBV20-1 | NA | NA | TGCAGTGCTAGCCCTAGCGGTGGTCAGGGGAATGGGTGGCGGAGAGAGACCCAGTACTTC | CSASPSGGQGNGWRRETQYF
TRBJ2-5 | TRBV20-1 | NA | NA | TGCAGTGCCCAACAGGGTACAGAGACCCAGTACTTC | CSAQQGTETQYF
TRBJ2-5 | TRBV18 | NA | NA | TGTGCCAGCTCACCACTCGGACACCAAGAGACCCAGTACTTC | CASSPLGHQETQYF
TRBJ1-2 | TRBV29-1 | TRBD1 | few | TGCAGCGTTGAAGATAGGGGGCTAAGGACCTTC | CSVEDRGLRTF
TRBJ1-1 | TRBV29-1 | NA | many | TGCAGCGTTTCCAGGGTGCTTGTAGCTGAAGCTTTCTTT | CSVSRVLVAEAFF
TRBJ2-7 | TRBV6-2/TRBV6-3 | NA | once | TGTGCCAGCAGTTCTCCTGAACGGGGGCCCGGCTACGAGCAGTACTTC | CASSSPERGPGYEQYF
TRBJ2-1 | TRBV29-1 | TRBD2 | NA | TGCAGCGCCTCCCGGACTAGCGGGAGCAATGAGCAGTTCTTC | CSASRTSGSNEQFF
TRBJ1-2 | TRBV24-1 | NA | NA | TGTGCCACCAGTGACCCGGGACCTGGCGGCTACACCTTC | CATSDPGPGGYTF
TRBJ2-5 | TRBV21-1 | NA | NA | TGTGCCAGCAGCAAAGAATTGAAAGGGGCTGGGACCCAGTACTTC | CASSKELKGAGTQYF
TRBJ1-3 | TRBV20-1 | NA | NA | TGCAGTGCTCCAAAGAGAGGAGCCCCCTCTGGAAACACCATATATTTT | CSAPKRGAPSGNTIYF
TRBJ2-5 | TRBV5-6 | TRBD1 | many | TGTGCCAGCAGCTGGGGGACAGGGGTTAGCCAAGAGACCCAGTACTTC | CASSWGTGVSQETQYF
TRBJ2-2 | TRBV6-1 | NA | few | TGTGCCAGCAGAACGGGGCGGGTCACCGGGGAGCTGTTTTTT | CASRTGRVTGELFF
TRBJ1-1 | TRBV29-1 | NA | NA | TGCAGCGTTGAAGATCCAGGCAATAAGGATCCCGGCACTGAAGCTTTCTTT | CSVEDPGNKDPGTEAFF
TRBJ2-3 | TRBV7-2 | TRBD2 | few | TGTGCCAGCAGTCGAGCGGGGATCAGCACAGATACGCAGTATTTT | CASSRAGISTDTQYF
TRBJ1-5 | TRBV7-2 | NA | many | TGTGCCAGCAGTCCTAAAACTGGGGCCAATCAGCCCCAGCATTTT | CASSPKTGANQPQHF
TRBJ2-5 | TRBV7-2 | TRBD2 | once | TGTGCCAGCAGCTTAGCCGCTTCTATAGGGGAGGGAGAGACCCAGTACTTC | CASSLAASIGEGETQYF
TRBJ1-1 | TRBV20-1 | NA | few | TGCAGTGCCCGGACAGCGGTGAACACTGAAGCTTTCTTT | CSARTAVNTEAFF
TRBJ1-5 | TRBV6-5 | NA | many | TGTGCCAGCAGTTACGAATGGGGATTGCGCAATCAGCCCCAGCATTTT | CASSYEWGLRNQPQHF
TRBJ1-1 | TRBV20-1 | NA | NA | TGCAGTGCTAGGACCGGGTGGACTGAAGCTTTCTTT | CSARTGWTEAFF
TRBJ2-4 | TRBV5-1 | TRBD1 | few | TGCGCCAGCAGCTTGGGACCGGGACAGGGGGCCATACTAGCCAAAAACATTCAGTACTTC | CASSLGPGQGAILAKNIQYF
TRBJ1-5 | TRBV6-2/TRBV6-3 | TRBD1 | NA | TGTACCAGCAGTCACGGACAGGGGACTCAGCCCCAGCATTTT | CTSSHGQGTQPQHF
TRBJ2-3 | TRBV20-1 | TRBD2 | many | TGCAGTGGCGTGGGGACTAGCCCCAATACGCAGTATTTT | CSGVGTSPNTQYF
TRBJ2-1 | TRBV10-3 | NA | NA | TGTGCCATCAAGATGGATTGGGGCTCGTCCTACAATGAGCAGTTCTTC | CAIKMDWGSSYNEQFF
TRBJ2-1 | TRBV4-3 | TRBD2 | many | TGCGCCAGCAGCCAGCGCGGGGGGGACGAGCAGTTCTTC | CASSQRGGDEQFF
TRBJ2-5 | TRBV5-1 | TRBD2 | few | TGCGCCAGCAGCTCCCGGGAGGGCGAAGAGACCCAGTACTTC | CASSSREGEETQYF
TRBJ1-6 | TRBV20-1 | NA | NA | TGCAGTGCTAGAGTGGGGGTGGATTCACCCCTCCACTTT | CSARVGVDSPLHF
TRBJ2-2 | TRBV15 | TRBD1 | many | TGTGCCACCAGCAGGTCAAACAGGGGGTACACCGGGGAGCTGTTTTTT | CATSRSNRGYTGELFF
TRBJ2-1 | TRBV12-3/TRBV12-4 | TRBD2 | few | TGTGCCAGCAGTTTGTGGAGCGGGGGCCACAATGAGCAGTTCTTC | CASSLWSGGHNEQFF
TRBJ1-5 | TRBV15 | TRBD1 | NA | TGTGCCACCAGCAGAGATGAGGGACAGGGGGCTAATCAGCCCCAGCATTTT | CATSRDEGQGANQPQHF
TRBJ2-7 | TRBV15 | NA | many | TGTGCCACCAGCAGATTAAAGGGGAGCTCCTACGAGCAGTACTTC | CATSRLKGSSYEQYF
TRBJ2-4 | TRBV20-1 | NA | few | TGCAGTGCTAGAGCTGGGAACATTCAGTACTTC | CSARAGNIQYF
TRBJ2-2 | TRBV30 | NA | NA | TGTGCCTGGAGTGTACCCCAGACGAGCCCCGGGGAGCTGTTTTTT | CAWSVPQTSPGELFF
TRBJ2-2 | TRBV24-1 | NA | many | TGTGCCACCAGTTCGCAGGTGGTAACGAACACCGGGGAGCTGTTTTTT | CATSSQVVTNTGELFF